This T cell receptor (beta chain) was observed in a study of CD8+CD57+ T cells in acquired aplastic anemia. Study background: Recorded DNA amounts for sorted CD4+ and CD8+ cells had an average of around 3.4 ug. As sequenced from healthy donors, CD4+ cells averaged approximately 11 million reads. Study-wide points: Overlapping CD8+ CDR3 repertoires of patients and controls contained nearly 30 shared sequences.

CDR3 and TCR beta VDJ profiling relied on genomic DNA as the template. MiXCR, applied by TCRdb to the reads, yields one record per CDR3 protein. Seen here are some 180,000 distinct CDR3 sequences, just over 45% observed once, and the top ten hold under 3.5%. This CDR3 is 19 amino acids long. Trimming cost V 2 bases and J 6 bases; bases outside gene matches: 15. The V gene's germline CDR1 is WNHNN and CDR2 SYGVQD (reference sequence). Many counts were recorded for this clonotype. Its antigen is currently unknown. The V and J genes are TRBV10-1 and TRBJ2-2; 10 bases agree with TRBD2. Sequencing used sorted CD4+, CD8+, or CD8+CD57+ T cells (not recorded which) from PBMCs. This receptor was identified in a human donor in good health. The CDR3 here is CASSEDRSRLAGMAGELFF. CDR3 DNA: TGCGCCAGCAGTGAGGACAGGTCCCGACTAGCGGGTATGGCCGGGGAGCTGTTTTTT.